What follows is one TCR beta chain and its context. The junction differs from germline at one of its ends, possibly a read error. These data originate in a study of blood T cells in healthy people across ages. Study details: Capture via template switching afforded approximately one barcoded beta molecule per two T cells.

Caucasian individuals from Russia who were healthy and aged about 6 to 95 acted as donors. Next came a second PCR, run for roughly 7 to 12 cycles, which used a sample-barcoded 5' primer along with a J-beta primer mix. A single record per CDR3 protein comes from TCRdb applying MiXCR to the 5' RACE reads. The sample shows over a million distinct CDR3 sequences, under 30% of them seen only once. The data were also submitted as part of a second study, on T cells of mothers and their children. From that paper: During the second PCR, the M1S primer introduced sample barcodes along with 2-4 random nucleotides.

This TCR came from a girl aged 2 to 10 in good health. Sequencing was performed on blood.

The CDR3 region is CASSLSARLPSYEQYF. CDR3 coding DNA: TGTGCCAGCAGTTTATCAGCGCGACTACCGTCCTACGAGCAGTATTTC. The rearrangement uses TRBV12-3 or TRBV12-4 and TRBJ2-7; TRBD2 might be the D (5 bases). CDR3 length: 16 residues.